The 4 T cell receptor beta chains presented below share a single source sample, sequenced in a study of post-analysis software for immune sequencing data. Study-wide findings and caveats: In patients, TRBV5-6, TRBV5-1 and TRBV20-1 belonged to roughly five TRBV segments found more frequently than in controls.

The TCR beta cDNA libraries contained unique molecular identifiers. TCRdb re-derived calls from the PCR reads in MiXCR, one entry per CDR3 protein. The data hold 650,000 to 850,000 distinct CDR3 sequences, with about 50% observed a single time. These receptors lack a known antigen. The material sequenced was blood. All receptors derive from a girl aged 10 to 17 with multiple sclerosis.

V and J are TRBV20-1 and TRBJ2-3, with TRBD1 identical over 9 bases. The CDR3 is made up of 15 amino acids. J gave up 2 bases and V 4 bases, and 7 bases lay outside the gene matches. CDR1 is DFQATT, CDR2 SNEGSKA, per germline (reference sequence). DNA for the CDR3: TGCAGTGCTATATCCCGGACAGGGGCCACAGATACGCAGTATTTT. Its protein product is CSAISRTGATDTQYF.

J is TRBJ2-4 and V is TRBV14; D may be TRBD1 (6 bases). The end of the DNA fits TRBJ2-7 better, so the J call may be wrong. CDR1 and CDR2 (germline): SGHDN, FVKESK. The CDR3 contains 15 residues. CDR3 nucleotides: TGTGCCAGCACCAAGACCGGGACAAGGACGTACGAGCAGTACTTC. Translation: CASTKTGTRTYEQYF.

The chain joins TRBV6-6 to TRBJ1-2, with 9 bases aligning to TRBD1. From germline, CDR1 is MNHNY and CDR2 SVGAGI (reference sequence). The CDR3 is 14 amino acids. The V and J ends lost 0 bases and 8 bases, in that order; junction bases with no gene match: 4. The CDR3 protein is CASSYSQQGAGYTF. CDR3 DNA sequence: TGTGCCAGCAGTTACTCGCAACAGGGGGCGGGCTACACCTTC.

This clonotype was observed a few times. The CDR3 DNA follows: TGTGCCAGCAGCTTAGGTTTAGGGGGGGAGACGGTCGAGCAGTACTTC. It codes for CASSLGLGGETVEQYF. The gene calls are TRBV7-9 and TRBJ2-7; D might be TRBD2 (7 bases). The CDR3 totals 16 residues. The V gene's germline CDR1 is SEHNR and CDR2 FQNEAQ (reference sequence). Trimming took 1 base from V and 6 from J, leaving 19 bases between them.